Shown below are 21 T cell receptor beta chains from a single sample sequenced in a study of CD8 T cells in ankylosing spondylitis. TCRdb re-called the 5' RACE reads through MiXCR, storing one row per CDR3 protein. The sample lists approximately 220,000 distinct CDR3 sequences; roughly 25% were seen once. Sequencing was done on a sample of blood, either unsorted or a sorted T cell fraction (not recorded which). The receptors here all came from a male donor with ankylosing spondylitis or in good health (not recorded which).

This clonotype was seen a few times. The rearrangement uses TRBV5-1 and TRBJ2-1; D not resolved. The CDR3 has 13 residues. The V and J ends lost 0 bases and 6 bases respectively, with 7 bases between them. The germline V gene has CDR1 SGHRS and CDR2 YFSETQ. The CDR3 coding sequence is TGCGCCAGCAGCTTGGTTGCAGCCAATGAGCAGTTCTTC. This gives the protein CASSLVAANEQFF. Full variable domain (remainder filled in from reference TRBV5-1 and TRBJ2-1): KAGVTQTPRYLIKTRGQQVTLSCSPISGHRSVSWYQQTPGQGLQFLFEYFSETQRNKGNFPGRFSGRQFSNSRSEMNVSTLELGDSALYLCASSLVAANEQFFGPGTRLTVL.

This clonotype was observed many times. The chain employs TRBV7-2 and TRBJ2-1, with D possibly matching TRBD2 (5 bases). The CDR3 is made up of 13 amino acids. The V and J ends lost 1 base and 6 bases respectively, with 7 bases between them. CDR1 is SGHTA and CDR2 is FQGNSA in the germline V gene. The CDR3 sequence is CASSLVASNEQFF. The DNA of the CDR3 is TGTGCCAGCAGCTTAGTAGCGAGCAATGAGCAGTTCTTC.

V usage is TRBV20-1 and J usage is TRBJ2-7; 7 bases agree with TRBD2. V trimming: 5 bases; J trimming: 2 bases; junction bases outside the gene matches: 9. This CDR3 has 14 amino acids. Germline CDR1 reads DFQATT; CDR2 reads SNEGSKA (reference sequence). Here the CDR3 reads CSALVRGRAYEQYF. The CDR3, as DNA: TGCAGTGCTCTTGTGCGCGGGAGAGCCTACGAGCAGTACTTC.

Note on this clonotype: This may stem from a read error, because a much larger clone lies one nucleotide away. The rearrangement links TRBV27 to TRBJ1-2, with D hard to call. The CDR3 is made up of 11 amino acids. Trimming took 6 bases from V and 4 from J, leaving 6 bases between them. Germline V gene lookup returns CDR1 MNHEY and CDR2 SMNVEV (reference sequence). CDR3: CASRGSYGYTF. In DNA form, the CDR3 reads TGTGCCAGCAGGGGTAGCTATGGCTACACCTTC.

This clonotype has ten or more counts. J is TRBJ1-3 and V is TRBV12-3 or TRBV12-4; no reliable D call. Trimming removed 2 bases at V and 4 bases at J, with 9 bases between. The CDR3 runs 14 residues. This CDR3 reads CASSLTVVGNTIYF. For the CDR3, the DNA is TGTGCCAGCAGTTTAACGGTTGTGGGAAACACCATATATTTT.

The sample holds a few counts of this clonotype. The rearrangement joins TRBV18 to TRBJ1-1; D is perhaps TRBD1 (5 bases). V lost 1 base, J lost 4 bases, and 16 bases lay in between. The CDR3 has 16 residues. Germline lookup yields CDR1 KGHSH and CDR2 LQKENI. CDR3 region: CASSPREVGARTEAFF. The DNA for the CDR3 is TGTGCCAGCTCACCACGGGAGGTAGGGGCCCGCACTGAAGCTTTCTTT.

In this sample, this clonotype turned up many times. This chain joins TRBV5-8 and TRBJ2-5; possible D gene TRBD1, 6 bases. V lost 4 bases to trimming and J lost 3 bases, with 10 bases between them. Germline V gene lookup returns CDR1 SGHTS and CDR2 YDEGEE. CDR3 length: 13 amino acids. CDR3 in amino acids: CASSIRTEETQYF. For the CDR3, the DNA is TGTGCCAGCAGCATCCGGACAGAAGAGACCCAGTACTTC.

The CDR3 region has the DNA TGTGCCAGCAGACGACTAGCGGGAGTTTACGAGCAGTACTTC. It codes for CASRRLAGVYEQYF. The chain has TRBV2 and TRBJ2-7, with 12 bases identical to TRBD2. The germline gives CDR1 SNHLY, CDR2 FYNNEI. This CDR3 region has 14 residues. V shed 6 bases and J 4 bases; nucleotides not matched to a gene: 4.

This clonotype was counted ten times or more. The rearrangement joins TRBV20-1 to TRBJ1-1, with 7 bases fitting TRBD1. The CDR3 length is 14 residues. In germline, CDR1 is DFQATT, CDR2 SNEGSKA (reference sequence). Trimming cost V 3 bases and J 5 bases; bases outside gene matches: 9. The CDR3, as DNA: TGCAGTGCTAGTATTTCAGGGGGTTGGACTGAAGCTTTCTTT. Its translation: CSASISGGWTEAFF.

This clonotype was counted many times. The rearrangement uses TRBV10-3 and TRBJ2-3; TRBD2 matches at 11 bases. Germline V gene lookup returns CDR1 ENHRY and CDR2 SYGVKD. The V segment lost 10 bases and the J segment 5 bases; nucleotides outside the gene matches: 17. The CDR3 sequence is 17 residues long. CDR3 loop: CATLEPASGRRRDTQYF. CDR3 bases: TGTGCCACCCTCGAACCCGCTAGCGGGAGGCGGAGAGATACGCAGTATTTT.

This clonotype was counted between two and nine times. A much larger clone differs from this one at a single base, so this may be a read error. The gene calls are TRBV29-1 and TRBJ1-1; weak D call: TRBD1 (5 bases). Germline CDR1 reads SQVTM; CDR2 reads ANQGSEA. The CDR3 contains 11 residues. V shed 4 bases and J shed 3 bases, with 6 bases lying between them. CDR3 sequence (DNA): TGCAGCGTTGTGGGGGACACTGAAGCTTTCTTT. Residues: CSVVGDTEAFF.

V gene TRBV2 combines with J gene TRBJ2-5; a possible D gene is TRBD1 (5 bases). CDR3 length equals 12 residues. From germline, CDR1 is SNHLY and CDR2 FYNNEI. Trimming removed 4 bases at V and 5 bases at J, with 8 bases between. The CDR3 nucleotides read TGTGCCAGCAGTGCGTCAGGGGAGACCCAGTACTTC. Translating gives CASSASGETQYF.

V gene TRBV12-3 or TRBV12-4 combines with J gene TRBJ2-7; TRBD2 might be the D (5 bases). V was clipped by 6 bases and J by 7 bases, with 13 bases between them. This CDR3 contains 12 residues. Here the CDR3 DNA reads TGTGCCAGCAGCCTTCGGGGTGTGGAGCAGTACTTC. Protein sequence: CASSLRGVEQYF.

This clonotype was seen many times. V gene TRBV29-1 combines with J gene TRBJ2-1, with 10 bases that match TRBD2. This CDR3 is 13 amino acids long. Looked up from germline, CDR1 is SQVTM and CDR2 is ANQGSEA. Trimming cost V 2 bases and J 6 bases; bases outside gene matches: 1. The CDR3 coding sequence is TGCAGCGTTGAACCTAGCGGGGGCAATGAGCAGTTCTTC. It translates to CSVEPSGGNEQFF.

V is TRBV20-1 and J is TRBJ2-3, with 7 bases identical to TRBD1. The germline V gene encodes CDR1 DFQATT and CDR2 SNEGSKA (reference sequence). This CDR3 spans 14 amino acids. With 5 bases clipped from V and 5 bases from J, the junction kept 10 bases outside the gene matches. Here the CDR3 DNA reads TGCAGTGCTTTAAGGAGACAGGGACAAGATACGCAGTATTTT. As protein: CSALRRQGQDTQYF.

The rearrangement links TRBV20-1 to TRBJ1-6; D remains unclear. CDR3 size: 15 residues. The V gene lost 1 base and the J gene lost 5 bases, with 12 bases spanning the gap. Germline CDR1 DFQATT, CDR2 SNEGSKA (reference sequence). The CDR3 DNA reads TGCAGTGCTAGAGTCCCAGTCGGAGATAATTCACCCCTCCACTTT. Translating it yields CSARVPVGDNSPLHF.

This clonotype has at least ten counts. The chain recombines TRBV5-1 with TRBJ2-3; the match to TRBD2 covers 9 bases. The length of the CDR3 is 16 residues. V gave up 0 bases and J gave up 3 bases; unmatched junction bases: 5. CDR1 is SGHRS, CDR2 YFSETQ, per germline. The CDR3 nucleotides are TGCGCCAGCAGCTTGGAGGGTAGCGGGAGAACAGATACGCAGTATTTT. It translates to CASSLEGSGRTDTQYF.

On this clonotype: A much more abundant neighbour one base away suggests this may be a read error. The rearrangement links TRBV12-3 or TRBV12-4 to TRBJ1-3, with a tentative D call TRBD1 (6 bases). The CDR3 runs 14 residues. Trimming stripped 6 bases from V and 1 base from J, with 10 bases between. The CDR3 region has the DNA TGTGCCAGCAGCAGGGGAGGTTCTGGAAACACCATATATTTT. Translation gives CASSRGGSGNTIYF.

This clonotype was recorded at least ten times. The J gene is TRBJ2-7, the V gene TRBV29-1, with 10 bases matching TRBD2. The germline V gene has CDR1 SQVTM and CDR2 ANQGSEA. The CDR3 length is 16 residues. Trimming cost V 1 base and J 1 base; bases outside gene matches: 7. The CDR3 sequence: CSVEGGLAGVSYEQYF. The CDR3 DNA reads TGCAGCGTTGAAGGAGGGCTAGCGGGAGTTTCCTACGAGCAGTACTTC.

This clonotype has just a few counts. V gene TRBV10-3 combines with J gene TRBJ2-1; 8 bases agree with TRBD1. After removal of 5 bases from V and 5 bases from J, the junction contained 8 bases not matched to a gene. The germline V gene has CDR1 ENHRY and CDR2 SYGVKD. The CDR3 consists of 15 residues. CDR3 amino acids: CAISRGQGDNNEQFF. In DNA form, the CDR3 reads TGTGCCATCAGTCGTGGACAGGGCGACAACAATGAGCAGTTCTTC.

Regarding this clonotype: This may come from a read error, since a much larger clone is one base off. The chain has TRBV12-3 or TRBV12-4 and TRBJ2-1; 10 nucleotides agree with TRBD1. This CDR3 contains 14 residues. This chain's CDR3 is CASSYDRGQLEHFF. The CDR3 coding sequence is TGTGCCAGCAGTTACGACAGGGGGCAACTTGAGCATTTCTTC.